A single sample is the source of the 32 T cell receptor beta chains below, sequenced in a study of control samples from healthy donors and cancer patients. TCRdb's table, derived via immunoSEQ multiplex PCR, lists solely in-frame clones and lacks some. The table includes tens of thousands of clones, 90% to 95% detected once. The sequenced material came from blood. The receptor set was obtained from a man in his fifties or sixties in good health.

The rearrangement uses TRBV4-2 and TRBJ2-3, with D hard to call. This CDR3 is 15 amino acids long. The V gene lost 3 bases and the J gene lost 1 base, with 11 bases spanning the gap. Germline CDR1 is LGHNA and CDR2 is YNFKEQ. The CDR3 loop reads CASSHGDGGTDTQYF. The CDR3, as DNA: TGTGCCAGCAGCCATGGTGATGGCGGCACAGATACGCAGTATTTT.

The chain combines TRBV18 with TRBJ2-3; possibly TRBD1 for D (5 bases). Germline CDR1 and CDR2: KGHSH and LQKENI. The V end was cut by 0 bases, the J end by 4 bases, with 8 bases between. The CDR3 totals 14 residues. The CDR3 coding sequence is TGTGCCAGCTCACCACCCAGCAGGGCAGATACGCAGTATTTT. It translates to CASSPPSRADTQYF. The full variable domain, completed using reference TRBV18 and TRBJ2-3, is NAGVMQNPRHLVRRRGQEARLRCSPMKGHSHVYWYRQLPEEGLKFMVYLQKENIIDESGMPKERFSAEFPKEGPSILRIQQVVRGDSAAYFCASSPPSRADTQYFGPGTRLTVL.

The CDR3 region has the DNA TGCAGCGTTGTGTATTATGTGGGACTAGCGGGACGGGAGCAGTTCTTC. Translation gives CSVVYYVGLAGREQFF. The chain joins TRBV29-1 to TRBJ2-1; 13 bases map to TRBD2. Germline CDR1 reads SQVTM; CDR2 reads ANQGSEA. The CDR3 covers 16 residues. Trimming removed 4 bases from V and 10 bases from J; junction bases left unmatched: 13.

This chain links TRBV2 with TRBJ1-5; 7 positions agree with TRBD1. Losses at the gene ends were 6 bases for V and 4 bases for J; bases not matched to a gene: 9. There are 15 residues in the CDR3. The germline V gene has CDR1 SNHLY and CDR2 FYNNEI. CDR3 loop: CASSWDSGVNQPQHF. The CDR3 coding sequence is TGTGCCAGCAGCTGGGACAGCGGGGTTAATCAGCCCCAGCATTTT.

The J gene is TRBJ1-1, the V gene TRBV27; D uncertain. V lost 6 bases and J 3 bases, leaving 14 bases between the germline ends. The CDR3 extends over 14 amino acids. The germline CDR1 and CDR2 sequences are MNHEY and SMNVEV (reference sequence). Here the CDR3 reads CASRPRGGYTEAFF. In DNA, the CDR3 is TGTGCCAGCAGACCCCGTGGAGGGTACACTGAAGCTTTCTTT.

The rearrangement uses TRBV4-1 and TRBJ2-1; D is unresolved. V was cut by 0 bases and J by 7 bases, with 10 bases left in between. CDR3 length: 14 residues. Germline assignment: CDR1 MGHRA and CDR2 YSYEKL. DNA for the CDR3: TGCGCCAGCAGCCAAGATCTCGGATCGAATGAGCAGTTCTTC. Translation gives CASSQDLGSNEQFF.

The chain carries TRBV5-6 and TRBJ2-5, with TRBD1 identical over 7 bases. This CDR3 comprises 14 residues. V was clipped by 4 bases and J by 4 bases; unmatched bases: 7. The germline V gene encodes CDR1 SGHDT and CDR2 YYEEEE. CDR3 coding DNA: TGTGCCAGCAGCGCAGACAGGGACGGAGAGACCCAGTACTTC. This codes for CASSADRDGETQYF.

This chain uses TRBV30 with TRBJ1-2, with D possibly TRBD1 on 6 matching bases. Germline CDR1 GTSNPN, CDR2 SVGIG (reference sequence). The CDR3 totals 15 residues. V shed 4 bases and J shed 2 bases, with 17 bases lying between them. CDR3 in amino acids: CAWITKDSRNYGYTF. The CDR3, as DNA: TGTGCCTGGATTACTAAGGACAGCCGAAACTATGGCTACACCTTC.

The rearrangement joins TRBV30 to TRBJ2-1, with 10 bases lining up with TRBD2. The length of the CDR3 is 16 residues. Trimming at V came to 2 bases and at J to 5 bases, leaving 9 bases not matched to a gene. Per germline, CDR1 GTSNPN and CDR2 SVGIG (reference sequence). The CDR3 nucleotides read TGTGCCTGGAGTCCACGAGCGGGAGGGGTTAACAATGAGCAGTTCTTC. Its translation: CAWSPRAGGVNNEQFF.

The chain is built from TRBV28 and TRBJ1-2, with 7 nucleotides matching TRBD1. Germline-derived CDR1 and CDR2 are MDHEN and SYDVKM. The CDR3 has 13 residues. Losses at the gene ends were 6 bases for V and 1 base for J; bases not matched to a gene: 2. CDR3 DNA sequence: TGTGCCAGCAGCTCAGGGGGTAACTATGGCTACACCTTC. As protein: CASSSGGNYGYTF.

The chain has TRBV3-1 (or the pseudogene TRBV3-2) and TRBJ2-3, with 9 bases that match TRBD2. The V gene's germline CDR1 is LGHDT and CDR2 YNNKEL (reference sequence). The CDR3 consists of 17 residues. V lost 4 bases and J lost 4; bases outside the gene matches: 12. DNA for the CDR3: TGTGCCAGCAGCCCCACAGGGGCGGGAGGGCCCCCAGATACGCAGTATTTT. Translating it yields CASSPTGAGGPPDTQYF.

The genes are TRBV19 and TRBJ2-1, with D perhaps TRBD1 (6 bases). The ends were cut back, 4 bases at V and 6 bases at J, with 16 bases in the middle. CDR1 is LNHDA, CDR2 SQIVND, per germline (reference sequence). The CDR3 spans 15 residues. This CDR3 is CASSTLVQGLNEQFF. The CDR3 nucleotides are TGTGCCAGTAGTACCCTTGTGCAGGGGCTCAATGAGCAGTTCTTC.

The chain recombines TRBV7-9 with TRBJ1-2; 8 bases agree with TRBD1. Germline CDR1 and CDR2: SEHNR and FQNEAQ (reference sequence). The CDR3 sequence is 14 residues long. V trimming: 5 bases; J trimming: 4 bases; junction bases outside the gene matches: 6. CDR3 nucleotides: TGTGCCAGCAGCCAAGGACAGGGCGGCTATGGCTACACCTTC. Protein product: CASSQGQGGYGYTF.

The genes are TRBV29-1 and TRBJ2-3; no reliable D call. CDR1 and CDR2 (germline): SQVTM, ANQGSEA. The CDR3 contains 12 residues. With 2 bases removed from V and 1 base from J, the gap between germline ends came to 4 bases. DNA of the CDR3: TGCAGCGTTGAACCCGGCACAGATACGCAGTATTTT. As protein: CSVEPGTDTQYF.

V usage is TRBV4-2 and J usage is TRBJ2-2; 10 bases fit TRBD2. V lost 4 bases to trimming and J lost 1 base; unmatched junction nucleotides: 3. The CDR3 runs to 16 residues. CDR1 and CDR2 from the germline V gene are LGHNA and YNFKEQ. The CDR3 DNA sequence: TGTGCCAGCAGCCGGGGACTAGCGCAGAACACCGGGGAGCTGTTTTTT. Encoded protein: CASSRGLAQNTGELFF.

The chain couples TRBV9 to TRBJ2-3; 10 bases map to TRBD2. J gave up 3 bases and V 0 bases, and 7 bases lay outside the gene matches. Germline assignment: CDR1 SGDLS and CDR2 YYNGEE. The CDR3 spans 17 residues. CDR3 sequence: CASSVGLTAGGTDTQYF. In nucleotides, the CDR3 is TGTGCCAGCAGCGTAGGTCTGACAGCGGGAGGGACAGATACGCAGTATTTT.

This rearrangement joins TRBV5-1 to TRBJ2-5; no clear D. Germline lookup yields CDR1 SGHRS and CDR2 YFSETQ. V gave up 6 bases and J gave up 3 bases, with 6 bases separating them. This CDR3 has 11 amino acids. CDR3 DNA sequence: TGCGCCAGCACCAATAAAGAGACCCAGTACTTC. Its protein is CASTNKETQYF.

Here the CDR3 reads CASSVQAVSSYNEQFF. The CDR3 DNA follows: TGTGCCAGCAGTGTCCAAGCGGTTTCCTCCTACAATGAGCAGTTCTTC. V is TRBV6-1 and J is TRBJ2-1, with D perhaps TRBD2 (5 bases). Per the germline V gene, CDR1 is MNHNS and CDR2 is SASEGT. The CDR3 sequence is 16 residues long. Deletions cut 4 bases from V and 0 bases from J, with 13 bases between.

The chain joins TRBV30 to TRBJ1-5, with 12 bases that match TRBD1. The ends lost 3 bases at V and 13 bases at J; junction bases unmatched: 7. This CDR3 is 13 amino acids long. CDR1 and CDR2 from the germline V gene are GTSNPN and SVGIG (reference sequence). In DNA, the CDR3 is TGTGCCTGGAGCCCTACGGGACAGGGGGCTCAGCATTTT. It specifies CAWSPTGQGAQHF. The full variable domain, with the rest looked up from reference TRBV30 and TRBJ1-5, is SQTIHQWPATLVQPVGSPLSLECTVEGTSNPNLYWYRQAAGRGLQLLFYSVGIGQISSEVPQNLSASRPQDRQFILSSKKLLLSDSGFYLCAWSPTGQGAQHFGDGTRLSIL.

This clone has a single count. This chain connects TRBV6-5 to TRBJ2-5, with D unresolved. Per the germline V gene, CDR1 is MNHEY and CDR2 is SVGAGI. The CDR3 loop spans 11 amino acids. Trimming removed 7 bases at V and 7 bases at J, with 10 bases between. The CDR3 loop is CASKEVGTQYF. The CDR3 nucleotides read TGTGCCAGCAAAGAAGTCGGGACCCAGTACTTC.

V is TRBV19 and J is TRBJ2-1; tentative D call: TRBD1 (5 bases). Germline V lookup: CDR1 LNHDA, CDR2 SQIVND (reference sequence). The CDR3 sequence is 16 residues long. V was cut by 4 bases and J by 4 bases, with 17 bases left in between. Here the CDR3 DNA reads TGTGCCAGTAGTAATTCAGGTGGGGCCCCGTACAATGAGCAGTTCTTC. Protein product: CASSNSGGAPYNEQFF.

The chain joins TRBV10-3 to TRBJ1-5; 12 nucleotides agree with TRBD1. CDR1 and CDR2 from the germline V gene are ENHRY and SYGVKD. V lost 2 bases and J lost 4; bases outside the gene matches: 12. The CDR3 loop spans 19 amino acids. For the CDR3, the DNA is TGTGCCATCAGTGAGGCCCGGGACAGGGGGCCTCGACGGAATCAGCCCCAGCATTTT. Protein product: CAISEARDRGPRRNQPQHF.

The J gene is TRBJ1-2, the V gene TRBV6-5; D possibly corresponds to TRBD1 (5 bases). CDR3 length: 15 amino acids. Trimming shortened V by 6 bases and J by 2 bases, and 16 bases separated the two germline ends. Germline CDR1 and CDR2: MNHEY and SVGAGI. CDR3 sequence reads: CASRSFGGGNYGYTF. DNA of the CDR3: TGTGCCAGCAGATCGTTTGGGGGAGGGAACTATGGCTACACCTTC.

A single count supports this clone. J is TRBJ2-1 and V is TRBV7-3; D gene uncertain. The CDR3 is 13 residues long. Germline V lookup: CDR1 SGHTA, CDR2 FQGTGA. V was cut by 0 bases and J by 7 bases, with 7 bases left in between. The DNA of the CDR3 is TGTGCCAGCAGCTTAACGTCGCGGAATGAGCAGTTCTTC. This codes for CASSLTSRNEQFF.

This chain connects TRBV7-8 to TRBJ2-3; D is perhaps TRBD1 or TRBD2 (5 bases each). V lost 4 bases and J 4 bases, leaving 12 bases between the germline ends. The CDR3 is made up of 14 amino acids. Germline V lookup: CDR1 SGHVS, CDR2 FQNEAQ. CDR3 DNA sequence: TGTGCCAGCAGCTACCGGGACGCATCAGATACGCAGTATTTT. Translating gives CASSYRDASDTQYF.

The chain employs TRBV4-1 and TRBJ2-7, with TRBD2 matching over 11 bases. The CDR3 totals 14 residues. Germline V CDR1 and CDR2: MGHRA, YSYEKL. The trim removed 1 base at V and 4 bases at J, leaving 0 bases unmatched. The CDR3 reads CASSQASGGYEQYF. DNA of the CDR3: TGCGCCAGCAGCCAAGCTAGCGGGGGGTACGAGCAGTACTTC.

CDR3 in amino acids: CASSLSTYEQYF. In DNA, the CDR3 is TGTGCCAGCAGTTTATCCACCTACGAGCAGTACTTC. V and J are TRBV12-3 or TRBV12-4 and TRBJ2-7; D remains unclear. The CDR3 is made up of 12 amino acids. The germline V and J ends were trimmed by 2 bases and 2 bases, with 4 bases remaining between them.

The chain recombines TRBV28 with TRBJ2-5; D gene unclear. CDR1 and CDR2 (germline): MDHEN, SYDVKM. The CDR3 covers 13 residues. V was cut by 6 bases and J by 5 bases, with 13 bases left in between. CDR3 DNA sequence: TGTGCCAGCAGCCTGCCCAGTGCGGAGACCCAGTACTTC. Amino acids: CASSLPSAETQYF.

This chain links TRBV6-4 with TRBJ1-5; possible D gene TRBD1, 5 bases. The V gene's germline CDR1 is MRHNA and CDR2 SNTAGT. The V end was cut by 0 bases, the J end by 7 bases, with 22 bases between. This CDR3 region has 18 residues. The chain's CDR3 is CASSDSNILTERYQPQHF. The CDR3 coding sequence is TGTGCCAGCAGTGACTCGAATATTCTGACAGAGCGGTACCAGCCCCAGCATTTT.

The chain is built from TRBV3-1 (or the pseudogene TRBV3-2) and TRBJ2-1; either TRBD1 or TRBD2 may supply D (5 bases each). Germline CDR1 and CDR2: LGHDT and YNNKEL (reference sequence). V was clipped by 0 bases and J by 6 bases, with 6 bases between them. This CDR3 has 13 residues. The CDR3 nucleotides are TGTGCCAGCAGCCAAGAGAGGGGCAATGAGCAGTTCTTC. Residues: CASSQERGNEQFF.

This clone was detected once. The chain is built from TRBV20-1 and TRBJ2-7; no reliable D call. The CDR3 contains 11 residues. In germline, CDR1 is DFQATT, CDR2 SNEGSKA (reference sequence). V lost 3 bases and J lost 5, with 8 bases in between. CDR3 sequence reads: CSASPTHEQYF. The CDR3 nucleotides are TGCAGTGCTAGCCCGACCCACGAGCAGTACTTC.

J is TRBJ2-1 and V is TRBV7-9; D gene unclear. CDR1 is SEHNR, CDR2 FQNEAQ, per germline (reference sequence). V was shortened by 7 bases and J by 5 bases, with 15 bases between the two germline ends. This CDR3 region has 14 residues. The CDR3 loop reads CASKPSLGNNEQFF. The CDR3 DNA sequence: TGTGCCAGCAAGCCCTCGCTGGGGAACAATGAGCAGTTCTTC.